These 30 T cell receptor beta chains were sequenced from one sample in a study of TIL therapy for anti-PD-1-resistant metastatic lung cancer. Time point denoted: pre-treatment sample, taken before nivolumab and TIL therapy. This was the immunoSEQ v3 assay. Sequencing used immunoSEQ multiplex PCR; TCRdb keeps in-frame clones, though not all of them. Counted here are under 70,000 clones, around 87% occurring once; the ten biggest clones make up just over 2.5%. The specimen was blood, collected at baseline. All receptors come from a person between 25 and 79 years old with non-small cell lung cancer.

The chain links TRBV24-1 to TRBJ2-1; no reliable D call. Germline assignment: CDR1 KGHDR and CDR2 SFDVKD. V lost 10 bases, J lost 0 bases, and 3 bases lay in between. The CDR3 runs to 11 residues. CDR3 in amino acids: CATSSYNEQFF. For the CDR3, the DNA is TGTGCCACAAGCTCCTACAATGAGCAGTTCTTC.

A single count supports this clone. This sequence joins TRBV28 and TRBJ2-7, with TRBD1 matching 10 bases. V lost 6 bases to trimming and J lost 3 bases; unmatched junction nucleotides: 5. The CDR3 runs to 14 residues. Germline loops: CDR1 MDHEN, CDR2 SYDVKM. The CDR3 loop reads CASRSGQGFYEQYF. The CDR3 region has the DNA TGTGCCAGCAGGTCGGGACAGGGGTTCTACGAGCAGTACTTC.

This clone came up once. V usage is TRBV30 and J usage is TRBJ2-7; D tentatively reads TRBD1 or TRBD2 (5 bases each). Germline V lookup: CDR1 GTSNPN, CDR2 SVGIG (reference sequence). This CDR3 has 14 residues. V gave up 3 bases and J gave up 3 bases, with 15 bases separating them. CDR3 sequence reads: CAWSPGTGDYEQYF. Here the CDR3 DNA reads TGTGCCTGGAGCCCTGGGACCGGGGACTACGAGCAGTACTTC.

The chain uses TRBV10-3 and TRBJ2-7; D is ambiguous. The CDR3 runs 13 residues. The V gene's germline CDR1 is ENHRY and CDR2 SYGVKD. Deletions cut 0 bases from V and 1 base from J, with 4 bases between. CDR3 bases: TGTGCCATCAGTGAGTCCAGTTCCTACGAGCAGTACTTC. It yields the protein CAISESSSYEQYF.

The chain has TRBV18 and TRBJ1-2; 9 bases fit TRBD1. With V trimmed by 3 bases and J by 8 bases, 16 bases remained unmatched. This CDR3 contains 17 residues. Germline V gene sequence: CDR1 KGHSH, CDR2 LQKENI. CDR3 sequence reads: CASSPRTGAAVPAGYTF. CDR3 bases: TGTGCCAGCTCACCTCGGACAGGGGCAGCTGTACCTGCAGGCTACACCTTC.

This clone came up a few times. The chain carries TRBV6-5 and TRBJ1-6; no definite D call. The CDR3 contains 12 residues. V was shortened by 10 bases and J by 11 bases, with 15 bases between the two germline ends. The germline CDR1 and CDR2 sequences are MNHEY and SVGAGI. The CDR3, as DNA: TGTGCCACCGCGTCTGAGATTCCACCCCTCCACTTT. Translated, it gives CATASEIPPLHF.

The chain carries TRBV29-1 and TRBJ2-3, with 8 positions matching TRBD1. Trimming took 5 bases from V and 0 from J; bases not matched to a gene: 4. CDR3 size: 14 residues. CDR1 is SQVTM and CDR2 is ANQGSEA in the germline V gene. The CDR3 DNA reads as TGCAGCGTTCGAGGGACAGGAAGCACAGATACGCAGTATTTT. Residues: CSVRGTGSTDTQYF.

The V call is TRBV10-1, the J call TRBJ1-1; D perhaps matches TRBD1 (6 bases). Trimming shortened V by 10 bases and J by 5 bases, and 17 bases separated the two germline ends. Germline CDR1 WNHNN, CDR2 SYGVQD (reference sequence). CDR3 length: 13 residues. DNA of the CDR3: TGCGCCACTAACAGGGCCAGAGGGACTGAAGCTTTCTTT. Its protein is CATNRARGTEAFF.

The rearrangement uses TRBV14 and TRBJ2-7; 8 bases are shared with TRBD2. The length of the CDR3 is 15 residues. From germline, CDR1 is SGHDN and CDR2 FVKESK. Trimming removed 0 bases from V and 5 bases from J; junction bases left unmatched: 6. The chain's CDR3 is CASSQEGTRGNEQYF. The DNA for the CDR3 is TGTGCCAGCAGCCAAGAAGGGACTAGGGGTAACGAGCAGTACTTC.

This chain connects TRBV10-3 to TRBJ1-3; D ambiguous. V dropped 4 bases and J dropped 0 bases, with 7 bases sitting between them. CDR1 and CDR2 (germline): ENHRY, SYGVKD. The CDR3 runs 14 residues. CDR3 nucleotides: TGTGCCATCAGTGGGTCCAGCTCTGGAAACACCATATATTTT. This gives the protein CAISGSSSGNTIYF.

The rearrangement uses TRBV6-1 and TRBJ2-1; 13 bases line up with TRBD2. Unmatched junction bases numbered 9, after V lost 4 bases and J lost 6 bases. The V gene's germline CDR1 is MNHNS and CDR2 SASEGT. The CDR3 extends over 17 amino acids. CDR3 in DNA: TGTGCCAGCAGTGGGGCACTAGCGGGGGGGCTCGGCAATGAGCAGTTCTTC. Protein product: CASSGALAGGLGNEQFF.

This chain connects TRBV27 to TRBJ2-3, with unresolved D. Trimming took 5 bases from V and 4 from J, leaving 4 bases between them. This CDR3 contains 11 residues. CDR1 is MNHEY, CDR2 SMNVEV, per germline (reference sequence). CDR3 protein: CASSGPDTQYF. As DNA, the CDR3 is TGTGCCAGCAGTGGCCCAGATACGCAGTATTTT.

The rearrangement joins TRBV4-1 to TRBJ2-3, with D uncertain. The V end was cut by 0 bases, the J end by 3 bases, with 4 bases between. Germline V lookup: CDR1 MGHRA, CDR2 YSYEKL. The CDR3 covers 13 residues. The CDR3: CASSQENTDTQYF. Here the CDR3 DNA reads TGCGCCAGCAGCCAAGAAAATACAGATACGCAGTATTTT.

This sequence joins TRBV7-3 and TRBJ1-1, with D perhaps TRBD1 (6 bases). V was shortened by 1 base and J by 3 bases, with 12 bases between the two germline ends. Germline V gene lookup returns CDR1 SGHTA and CDR2 FQGTGA. The CDR3 length is 15 residues. Here the CDR3 DNA reads TGTGCCAGCAGCTTAATGGCGGACAGCTACACTGAAGCTTTCTTT. Translation gives CASSLMADSYTEAFF.

This chain connects TRBV10-3 to TRBJ1-2, with D unresolved. This CDR3 comprises 13 residues. Between the trimmed V and J ends, which lost 0 bases and 6 bases, there was a span of 8 bases. Germline V gene sequence: CDR1 ENHRY, CDR2 SYGVKD. CDR3 nucleotide sequence: TGTGCCATCAGTGAGTCCCCCGGCCATGGCTACACCTTC. Protein sequence: CAISESPGHGYTF.

The chain carries TRBV6-2 or TRBV6-3 and TRBJ2-7, with D unclear. The CDR3 has 13 amino acids. Trimming shortened V by 6 bases and J by 6 bases, and 15 bases separated the two germline ends. CDR1 and CDR2 from the germline V gene are MNHEY and SVGEGT. The CDR3 coding sequence is TGTGCCAGCAGCTTACAGTGGGGATCCGAGCAGTACTTC. Protein sequence: CASSLQWGSEQYF.

V usage is TRBV18 and J usage is TRBJ1-5; D ambiguous. This CDR3 comprises 15 residues. V was shortened by 6 bases and J by 5 bases, with 17 bases between the two germline ends. Germline-derived CDR1 and CDR2 are KGHSH and LQKENI. In DNA, the CDR3 is TGTGCCAGCTCTGGCCAGGCTGTCGGAGATCAGCCCCAGCATTTT. Protein sequence: CASSGQAVGDQPQHF.

The chain is built from TRBV5-1 and TRBJ2-7, with 10 positions matching TRBD2. After removal of 3 bases from V and 3 bases from J, the junction contained 15 bases not matched to a gene. This CDR3 spans 18 amino acids. The germline V gene encodes CDR1 SGHRS and CDR2 YFSETQ. The DNA of the CDR3 is TGCGCCAGCAGCTCGGAGGGGATTAGCGGGGGGCCACTCTACGAGCAGTACTTC. Translating gives CASSSEGISGGPLYEQYF.

The chain couples TRBV27 to TRBJ1-2, with a possible D match to TRBD1 (6 bases). Trimming stripped 5 bases from V and 5 bases from J, with 12 bases between. This CDR3 is 13 amino acids long. CDR1 and CDR2 (germline): MNHEY, SMNVEV (reference sequence). In DNA form, the CDR3 reads TGTGCCAGCAGTGTGGACAGCCTATATGGCTACACCTTC. Its translation: CASSVDSLYGYTF.

The V call is TRBV6-5, the J call TRBJ2-7; 9 bases are a match to TRBD2. Germline V CDR1 and CDR2: MNHEY, SVGAGI. CDR3 size: 15 residues. The junction had 5 bases not matched to a gene; V was cut back by 5 bases and J by 0 bases. Here the CDR3 reads CASSPSGTSSYEQYF. The CDR3 bases are TGTGCCAGCAGTCCTAGCGGGACTAGCTCCTACGAGCAGTACTTC.

The V call is TRBV30, the J call TRBJ1-1; D is undetermined. Germline V gene data show CDR1 as GTSNPN and CDR2 as SVGIG (reference sequence). The CDR3 loop spans 13 amino acids. V lost 2 bases, J lost 2 bases, and 9 bases lay in between. The DNA for the CDR3 is TGTGCCTGGAGTCTGCTCCTCAACACTGAAGCTTTCTTT. Its translation: CAWSLLLNTEAFF.

The V call is TRBV9, the J call TRBJ2-3; a possible D gene is TRBD2 (5 bases). Germline CDR1 SGDLS, CDR2 YYNGEE. The CDR3 runs 14 residues. V lost 4 bases and J lost 2, with 11 bases in between. This CDR3 reads CASSRRGVTDTQYF. The CDR3 DNA is TGTGCCAGCAGCCGCCGGGGAGTCACAGATACGCAGTATTTT.

The J gene is TRBJ2-3, the V gene TRBV10-3; 10 nucleotides match TRBD2. The length of the CDR3 is 14 residues. CDR1 and CDR2 from the germline V gene are ENHRY and SYGVKD. Trimming at V came to 4 bases and at J to 3 bases, leaving 1 base not matched to a gene. The CDR3 is CAISAGLATDTQYF. The DNA for the CDR3 is TGTGCCATCAGTGCGGGACTAGCGACAGATACGCAGTATTTT.

The V and J genes are TRBV6-5 and TRBJ1-1, with 7 bases identical to TRBD1. The length of the CDR3 is 13 residues. Germline values: CDR1 MNHEY, CDR2 SVGAGI. Trimming cost V 6 bases and J 9 bases; bases outside gene matches: 10. The CDR3 is CASRRDRGTKAFF. The CDR3 nucleotides read TGTGCCAGCAGGCGGGACAGAGGGACAAAAGCTTTCTTT.

The chain has TRBV27 and TRBJ2-7; 8 bases align to TRBD1. This CDR3 contains 14 residues. The junction had 3 bases not matched to a gene; V was cut back by 0 bases and J by 5 bases. Germline values: CDR1 MNHEY, CDR2 SMNVEV (reference sequence). The CDR3 DNA is TGTGCCAGCAGTTTATCAGGGACAGGAAACGAGCAGTACTTC. Translated, it gives CASSLSGTGNEQYF.

The chain carries TRBV12-5 and TRBJ2-7; D remains unclear. Germline CDR1 is LGHNT and CDR2 is FRNRAP. This CDR3 is 13 amino acids long. Trimming stripped 8 bases from V and 0 bases from J, with 11 bases between. The CDR3 sequence: CASSRPGSYEQYF. The CDR3 DNA is TGTGCTAGTAGCCGCCCGGGCTCCTACGAGCAGTACTTC.

The rearrangement uses TRBV19 and TRBJ1-4, with D perhaps matching TRBD1 (5 bases). V was trimmed by 3 bases and J by 5 bases, leaving 10 bases between them. Germline V CDR1 and CDR2: LNHDA, SQIVND (reference sequence). The CDR3 consists of 14 residues. The CDR3 bases are TGTGCCAGTAGTATGGGTAGGGACAATGAAAAACTGTTTTTT. Translated, it gives CASSMGRDNEKLFF.

The chain uses TRBV6-5 and TRBJ1-4, with 8 nucleotides matching TRBD1. Germline trimming cut 10 bases from V and 8 bases from J; bases unmatched to any gene: 6. This CDR3 is built from 12 residues. CDR1 is MNHEY and CDR2 is SVGAGI in the germline V gene. CDR3 protein: CATGQGREKLFF. The CDR3 region has the DNA TGTGCCACCGGACAGGGAAGAGAAAAACTGTTTTTT.

This clone has just a few counts. J is TRBJ1-2 and V is TRBV4-2; no definite D call. V gave up 0 bases and J gave up 7 bases, with 12 bases separating them. The CDR3 has 14 residues. Germline CDR1 reads LGHNA; CDR2 reads YNFKEQ. DNA for the CDR3: TGTGCCAGCAGCCAAGATGGCAGGTTCGGTGGCTACACCTTC. Its translation is CASSQDGRFGGYTF.

This chain links TRBV10-1 with TRBJ2-3, with D perhaps matching TRBD1 (6 bases). V gave up 3 bases and J gave up 12 bases, with 16 bases separating them. CDR3 length: 13 residues. Germline V gene data show CDR1 as WNHNN and CDR2 as SYGVQD (reference sequence). CDR3 loop: CASSDRQGPVQYF. Written as DNA, the CDR3 is TGCGCCAGCAGTGATCGGCAGGGGCCCGTCCAGTATTTT.